Shown below are 28 T cell receptor beta chains from a single sample sequenced in a study of blood T cells in healthy people across ages. Using a J-beta primer mix together with a sample-barcoded 5' primer, a second PCR was run for 7 to 11 cycles. Via MiXCR, TCRdb re-called the 5' RACE reads, giving one row per CDR3 protein. The sample consists of 800,000 to 950,000 distinct CDR3 sequences, around 48% of them appearing once. Sequencing was carried out using blood. These receptors all stem from a young man in good health.

The V and J genes are TRBV10-3 and TRBJ1-3; D is perhaps TRBD1 (5 bases). There are 14 residues in the CDR3. Trimming took off 0 bases at V and 4 bases at J, with 7 bases between the two ends. Germline V gives CDR1 ENHRY, CDR2 SYGVKD. The CDR3 is CAISESRGGNTIYF. CDR3 bases: TGTGCCATCAGTGAGTCAAGGGGCGGAAACACCATATATTTT.

Notes on this clonotype: This could be a read error, since a much larger clone is one nucleotide away. The V and J genes are TRBV5-1 and TRBJ1-2; 7 nucleotides align to TRBD1. Germline CDR1 reads SGHRS; CDR2 reads YFSETQ. The CDR3 spans 14 residues. In nucleotides, the CDR3 is TGCGCCAGCAGCTTGACAGGGGAGAGCTATGGCTGCACCTTC. As protein: CASSLTGESYGCTF.

CDR3 sequence (DNA): TGCAGTGTTACAAGTAAAGGCCGAAATTCACCCCTCCACTTT. Translation gives CSVTSKGRNSPLHF. The V call is TRBV20-1, the J call TRBJ1-6, with no clear D. The V gene lost 7 bases and the J gene lost 7 bases, with 17 bases spanning the gap. The CDR3 loop spans 14 amino acids. The V gene's germline CDR1 is DFQATT and CDR2 SNEGSKA (reference sequence).

This clonotype showed up just once. With a much larger clone just one base away, this may be a read error. The chain has TRBV6-5 and TRBJ2-7; D remains unclear. This CDR3 spans 14 amino acids. The germline V and J ends were trimmed by 4 bases and 1 base, with 11 bases remaining between them. Germline lookup yields CDR1 MNHEY and CDR2 SVGAGI. In DNA, the CDR3 is TGTGCCAGCAGTTCGGACGGATTATCCTACGAGCAGTACTTC. Its translation is CASSSDGLSYEQYF.

This clonotype has just a few counts. The chain carries TRBV20-1 and TRBJ2-3, with D perhaps being TRBD1 or TRBD2 (5 bases each). V was clipped by 0 bases and J by 6 bases, with 13 bases between them. CDR3 length: 14 amino acids. Germline V CDR1 and CDR2: DFQATT, SNEGSKA (reference sequence). The CDR3 region is CSARDADGDDTQYF. CDR3 nucleotide sequence: TGCAGTGCTAGAGATGCCGACGGGGACGATACGCAGTATTTT.

Notes on this clonotype: One junction end does not reproduce the germline sequence, and a read error may be involved. The CDR3 is CASSLGASGGKDTQYF. CDR3 coding DNA: TGTGCTAGCAGCTTAGGGGCTAGCGGGGGGAAAGATACGCAGTATTTT. J is TRBJ2-3 and V is TRBV7-7, with 11 bases matching TRBD2. Germline CDR1 reads SSHAT; CDR2 reads FNYEAQ (reference sequence). This CDR3 comprises 16 residues.

To note about this clonotype: Since a much larger clone is just one base distant, this may be a read error. The chain has TRBV6-5 and TRBJ2-6; no clear D. Germline V CDR1 and CDR2: MNHEY, SVGAGI. CDR3 length: 14 amino acids. With 4 bases removed from V and 0 bases from J, the gap between germline ends came to 4 bases. The CDR3 DNA reads TGTGCCAGCAGTTGCAGCTCTGGGGCCAACGTCCTGACTTTC. Its protein product is CASSCSSGANVLTF.

This clonotype was recorded a few times. A much larger clonotype is one base distant, so this may be a read error. The genes are TRBV5-1 and TRBJ2-1, with 7 bases that match TRBD2. The CDR3 runs to 17 residues. J was trimmed by 0 bases and V by 2 bases; bases with no gene match: 8. Germline CDR1 reads SGHRS; CDR2 reads YFSETQ. The CDR3 is CASSFGAGRSSYNEQFF. The CDR3 DNA sequence: TGCGCCAGCAGCTTCGGAGCGGGGCGGAGCTCCTACAATGAGCAGTTCTTC.

The genes are TRBV27 and TRBJ2-1; 12 positions agree with TRBD2. Germline CDR1 reads MNHEY; CDR2 reads SMNVEV (reference sequence). The CDR3 spans 16 residues. Trimming removed 5 bases from V and 6 bases from J; junction bases left unmatched: 8. CDR3 residues: CASSTNLAGGPNEQFF. The CDR3 DNA follows: TGTGCCAGCAGTACAAACCTAGCGGGGGGGCCCAATGAGCAGTTCTTC.

V gene TRBV5-1 combines with J gene TRBJ2-3; either TRBD1 or TRBD2 may supply D (5 bases each). With 3 bases removed from V and 0 bases from J, the gap between germline ends came to 11 bases. There are 15 residues in the CDR3. The V gene's germline CDR1 is SGHRS and CDR2 YFSETQ. CDR3 in amino acids: CASSSQDFSTDTQYF. Here the CDR3 DNA reads TGCGCCAGCAGCTCACAGGACTTTAGCACAGATACGCAGTATTTT.

The V gene is TRBV6-6, the J gene TRBJ1-4; the D is unclear. V lost 7 bases, J lost 4 bases, and 13 bases lay in between. From germline, CDR1 is MNHNY and CDR2 SVGAGI (reference sequence). The CDR3 runs 14 residues. CDR3 nucleotides: TGTGCCAGCAACCTTGAGCCCTATAATGAAAAACTGTTTTTT. This gives the protein CASNLEPYNEKLFF.

The gene calls are TRBV29-1 and TRBJ2-7, with no clear D. Trimming cost V 1 base and J 0 bases, with 22 bases left between them. The CDR3 consists of 18 residues. In germline, CDR1 is SQVTM, CDR2 ANQGSEA. CDR3 DNA sequence: TGCAGCGTTGAAGCGGCTTCCGCTCGCAATACGAGCTCCTACGAGCAGTACTTC. Amino acids: CSVEAASARNTSSYEQYF.

The V and J genes are TRBV28 and TRBJ2-4; 9 bases fit TRBD1. The trim removed 7 bases at V and 10 bases at J, leaving 11 bases unmatched. The CDR3 is made up of 14 amino acids. Germline CDR1 is MDHEN and CDR2 is SYDVKM. The CDR3: CASTRGGQGAIQYF. The CDR3 bases are TGTGCCAGCACCCGCGGGGGACAGGGTGCTATTCAGTACTTC.

The gene calls are TRBV27 and TRBJ2-3, with D unresolved. Trimming pared 0 bases from V and 0 bases from J, leaving 7 bases between. CDR3 length: 15 amino acids. Germline assignment: CDR1 MNHEY and CDR2 SMNVEV (reference sequence). The CDR3 DNA reads TGTGCCAGCAGTTTATCCCGACCCAGCACAGATACGCAGTATTTT. Its translation is CASSLSRPSTDTQYF.

The rearrangement joins TRBV4-1 to TRBJ2-1; D gene uncertain. This CDR3 is built from 17 residues. CDR1 MGHRA and CDR2 YSYEKL come from the germline V gene. Trimming cost V 1 base and J 2 bases, with 15 bases left between them. CDR3 loop: CASSQVDLGFTYNEQFF. In nucleotides, the CDR3 is TGCGCCAGCAGCCAAGTTGACCTGGGGTTCACCTACAATGAGCAGTTCTTC.

The CDR3 region is CAISESETGNYGYTF. In DNA form, the CDR3 reads TGTGCCATCAGTGAGTCTGAGACAGGGAACTATGGCTACACCTTC. The chain has TRBV10-3 and TRBJ1-2; the match to TRBD1 covers 7 bases. CDR1 is ENHRY, CDR2 SYGVKD, per germline. The CDR3 loop spans 15 amino acids. Trimming at V came to 0 bases and at J to 2 bases, leaving 3 bases not matched to a gene.

This clonotype showed up just a few times. The rearrangement links TRBV27 to TRBJ2-1; 9 bases are shared with TRBD1. J was trimmed by 8 bases and V by 2 bases; bases with no gene match: 10. Germline values: CDR1 MNHEY, CDR2 SMNVEV (reference sequence). This CDR3 spans 16 amino acids. The CDR3 DNA reads as TGTGCCAGCAGTTTAGGGTGGACAGGGGCCTTGGATGAGCAGTTCTTC. Amino acid sequence: CASSLGWTGALDEQFF.

The rearrangement joins TRBV3-1 to TRBJ2-5, with D perhaps matching TRBD1 or TRBD2 (6 bases each). V gave up 8 bases and J gave up 3 bases, with 13 bases separating them. This CDR3 region has 13 residues. The V gene's germline CDR1 is LGHDT and CDR2 YNNKEL (reference sequence). CDR3 region: CASLGGGEETQYF. CDR3 DNA: TGTGCCAGCTTGGGGGGCGGGGAAGAGACCCAGTACTTC.

The rearrangement joins TRBV5-8 to TRBJ1-2, with 7 bases fitting TRBD1. The CDR3 consists of 15 residues. CDR1 and CDR2 (germline): SGHTS, YDEGEE. J lost 3 bases, V lost 5 bases, and 10 bases had no gene match. The CDR3 region is CASSTAPRGDYGYTF. The CDR3 bases are TGTGCCAGCAGTACCGCCCCCAGGGGGGACTATGGCTACACCTTC.

This clonotype was counted between two and nine times. CDR3 amino acids: CASTPNGGGEQYF. CDR3 bases: TGTGCCAGCACTCCGAACGGAGGAGGGGAGCAGTACTTC. The chain joins TRBV6-2 or TRBV6-3 to TRBJ2-5; D perhaps matches TRBD2 (6 bases). The germline V gene has CDR1 MNHEY and CDR2 SVGEGT. The CDR3 consists of 13 residues. V gave up 7 bases and J gave up 11 bases, with 20 bases separating them.

The genes are TRBV29-1 and TRBJ2-3; D is perhaps TRBD1 (5 bases). Germline CDR1 SQVTM, CDR2 ANQGSEA. The CDR3 length is 16 residues. V lost 0 bases to trimming and J lost 1 base, with 14 bases between them. DNA for the CDR3: TGCAGCGTTGAAGATAGGGTGGGCAGGGGCACAGATACGCAGTATTTT. It codes for CSVEDRVGRGTDTQYF.

This clonotype was seen only a few times. CDR3 nucleotides: TGTGCCAGCAGTACACAGGGACCCGGGGACGAGCAGTACTTC. It yields the protein CASSTQGPGDEQYF. This rearrangement joins TRBV12-3 or TRBV12-4 to TRBJ2-4, with D possibly matching TRBD1 (6 bases). Judging by the DNA end, TRBJ2-7 fits better; the J call may be wrong. The CDR3 totals 14 residues.

The chain couples TRBV7-2 to TRBJ2-7; 8 nucleotides agree with TRBD1. Germline CDR1 and CDR2: SGHTA and FQGNSA. The CDR3 has 15 amino acids. V lost 5 bases, J lost 6 bases, and 12 bases stayed unmatched. CDR3 region: CASSTQDRARGEQYF. The CDR3 nucleotides read TGTGCCAGCAGCACACAGGACAGGGCACGGGGCGAGCAGTACTTC.

The gene calls are TRBV2 and TRBJ2-5; D might be TRBD2 (6 bases). CDR1 SNHLY and CDR2 FYNNEI come from the germline V gene. CDR3 size: 14 residues. The V end was cut by 5 bases, the J end by 5 bases, with 15 bases between. As DNA, the CDR3 is TGTGCCAGCAGTAGCACTAGCTTAGGGGAGACCCAGTACTTC. Its protein product is CASSSTSLGETQYF. Based on the CDR3 plus reference TRBV2 and TRBJ2-5, the full variable domain is EPEVTQTPSHQVTQMGQEVILRCVPISNHLYFYWYRQILGQKVEFLVSFYNNEISEKSEIFDDQFSVERPDGSNFTLKIRSTKLEDSAMYFCASSSTSLGETQYFGPGTRLLVL.

This clonotype was counted only a few times. The chain couples TRBV20-1 to TRBJ1-5; 9 bases map to TRBD1. Germline V gene sequence: CDR1 DFQATT, CDR2 SNEGSKA (reference sequence). This CDR3 has 18 amino acids. Unmatched junction bases numbered 12, after V lost 2 bases and J lost 1 base. The CDR3 DNA is TGCAGTGCTAGAAGACGGGACAGGGCCCCCTTGAGCAATCAGCCCCAGCATTTT. Translated, it gives CSARRRDRAPLSNQPQHF.

The rearrangement links TRBV3-1 to TRBJ2-1; the match to TRBD2 covers 10 bases. The length of the CDR3 is 14 residues. Germline V gene lookup returns CDR1 LGHDT and CDR2 YNNKEL (reference sequence). V dropped 7 bases and J dropped 12; count of bases not matched to a gene: 12. This chain's CDR3 is CASTPASGGLGQFF. DNA of the CDR3: TGTGCCAGCACCCCGGCTAGCGGGGGTTTAGGGCAGTTCTTC.

The chain employs TRBV10-3 and TRBJ1-1; D may be TRBD1 (5 bases). This CDR3 contains 13 residues. V gave up 2 bases and J gave up 6 bases, with 10 bases separating them. Per the germline V gene, CDR1 is ENHRY and CDR2 is SYGVKD. The CDR3 loop reads CAISEGRGAEAFF. The CDR3 DNA reads as TGTGCCATCAGTGAGGGGAGGGGCGCTGAAGCTTTCTTT.

In this sample, this clonotype turned up many times. This chain links TRBV29-1 with TRBJ2-7, with TRBD2 matching over 7 bases. The CDR3 is made up of 12 amino acids. With 7 bases clipped from V and 3 bases from J, the junction kept 6 bases outside the gene matches. Per the germline V gene, CDR1 is SQVTM and CDR2 is ANQGSEA. The CDR3 region has the DNA TGCAGCGCCTCGGGGGAGGGCTACGAGCAGTACTTC. Translation: CSASGEGYEQYF.